The clone carrying this T cell receptor (beta chain) was found many times. Time point of the sample: after trial treatment. As to treatment: LDRT plus nivolumab, ipilimumab, low-dose cyclophosphamide and aspirin (RACIN trial). This CDR3 spans 17 amino acids. V was clipped by 1 base and J by 2 bases; unmatched bases: 10. Germline V CDR1 and CDR2: LNHNV, YYDKDF (reference sequence). The data originate from a study of low-dose radiotherapy and immunotherapy resistance in tumors. The overall study: Intravenous cyclophosphamide at 200 mg/m2 preceded radiation and immunotherapy by one day, every two weeks. Aspirin 300 mg, taken orally and daily, was given to patients for four cycles from cycle 1 day 1.

Alpha- and beta-chain coverage of first-strand cDNA came from TRAV- and TRBV-specific primers. TCR amplification involved about 20 PCR cycles with a constant-region primer and V-primer adapter. TCRdb used MiXCR to reprocess the reads, holding one entry per CDR3 protein. The table lists approximately 80,000 distinct CDR3 sequences, 15% to 20% of them singletons. This chain uses TRBV15 with TRBJ2-5, with 7 bases that match TRBD2. The clonotype originates from a male donor with prostate cancer. The sample in question was PBMCs, obtained after low-dose radiotherapy plus immunotherapy. The CDR3 region is CATSRGPGASGQETQYF. Written as DNA, the CDR3 is TGTGCCACCAGCAGAGGCCCCGGGGCTAGCGGTCAAGAGACCCAGTACTTC.